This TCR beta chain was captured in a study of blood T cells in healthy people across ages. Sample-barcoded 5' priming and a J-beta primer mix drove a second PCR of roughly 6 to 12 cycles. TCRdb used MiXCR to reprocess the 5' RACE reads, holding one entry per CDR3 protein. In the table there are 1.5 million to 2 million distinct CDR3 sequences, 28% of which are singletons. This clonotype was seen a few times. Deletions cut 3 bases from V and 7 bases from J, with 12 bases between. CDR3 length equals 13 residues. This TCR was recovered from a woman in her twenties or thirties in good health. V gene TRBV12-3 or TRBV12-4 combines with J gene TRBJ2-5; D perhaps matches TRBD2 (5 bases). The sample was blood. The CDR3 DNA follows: TGTGCCAGCAGTTTCGCTACCGAGGGGACCCAGTACTTC. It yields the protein CASSFATEGTQYF.